One and the same sample provided the 32 T cell receptor beta chains below, sequenced in a study of OX40 agonist ivuxolimab in advanced cancers. Sequenced by immunoSEQ multiplex PCR; TCRdb stores in-frame clones only, minus some. This sample has roughly 29,000 clones, with more than 85% found just once. The sample was CD4+ or CD8+ T cells sorted from blood, taken in a trial of the OX40 agonist ivuxolimab. All receptors derive from an adult with an advanced solid tumor such as melanoma, head and neck, liver or kidney cancer.

V gene TRBV6-4 combines with J gene TRBJ2-1; D unresolved. CDR1 and CDR2 from the germline V gene are MRHNA and SNTAGT. This CDR3 spans 13 amino acids. V was clipped by 4 bases and J by 0 bases, with 4 bases between them. CDR3 DNA: TGTGCCAGCAGTGCAGACTCCTACAATGAGCAGTTCTTC. This translates into CASSADSYNEQFF.

This rearrangement joins TRBV7-9 to TRBJ2-7; D is uncertain. The germline V and J ends were trimmed by 1 base and 0 bases, with 4 bases remaining between them. CDR3 length: 13 amino acids. The germline gives CDR1 SEHNR, CDR2 FQNEAQ (reference sequence). CDR3 in DNA: TGTGCCAGCAGCTTAGGCGCCTCCTACGAGCAGTACTTC. This encodes CASSLGASYEQYF.

CDR3 loop: CASSVDGGSNQPQHF. Written as DNA, the CDR3 is TGTGCCAGCAGCGTAGACGGGGGTAGCAATCAGCCCCAGCATTTT. The chain employs TRBV9 and TRBJ1-5, with D perhaps matching TRBD1 (5 bases). The germline CDR1 and CDR2 sequences are SGDLS and YYNGEE. V lost 0 bases to trimming and J lost 0 bases, with 7 bases between them. The CDR3 has 15 residues.

V gene TRBV9 combines with J gene TRBJ1-1; no definite D call. V was trimmed by 0 bases and J by 2 bases, leaving 11 bases between them. The length of the CDR3 is 15 residues. Germline CDR1 is SGDLS and CDR2 is YYNGEE. CDR3 sequence (DNA): TGTGCCAGCAGCGTAGGGGTAGGAACCAACACTGAAGCTTTCTTT. The encoded protein is CASSVGVGTNTEAFF.

This chain's CDR3 is CASSLGPYGYTF. The CDR3 region has the DNA TGTGCCAGTAGCCTCGGCCCCTATGGCTACACCTTC. The chain has TRBV19 and TRBJ1-2; D not resolved. The CDR3 is made up of 12 amino acids. Between the trimmed V and J ends, which lost 6 bases and 4 bases, there was a span of 9 bases. CDR1 is LNHDA, CDR2 SQIVND, per germline (reference sequence). Using reference TRBV19 and TRBJ1-2 for the parts outside the CDR3, the full variable domain is DGGITQSPKYLFRKEGQNVTLSCEQNLNHDAMYWYRQDPGQGLRLIYYSQIVNDFQKGDIAEGYSVSREKKESFPLTVTSAQKNPTAFYLCASSLGPYGYTFGSGTRLTVV.

The chain carries TRBV19 and TRBJ1-2; possibly TRBD1 for D (5 bases). CDR3 length: 11 residues. V was pared by 9 bases and J by 6 bases, with 11 bases between. The germline CDR1 and CDR2 sequences are LNHDA and SQIVND (reference sequence). CDR3 sequence (DNA): TGTGCCAGCGGGGGGTTTGATGGCTACACCTTC. Its protein is CASGGFDGYTF.

This chain joins TRBV4-3 and TRBJ2-1, with no clear D. V lost 4 bases and J lost 0, with 19 bases in between. Germline loops: CDR1 LGHNA, CDR2 YSLEER. The CDR3 is made up of 18 amino acids. The CDR3 nucleotides read TGCGCCAGCAGCCCAAGCGCGACTTCAGCGAGCTCCTACAATGAGCAGTTCTTC. Its protein is CASSPSATSASSYNEQFF.

DNA for the CDR3: TGCGCCAGCAGCCATTTTAAGGGGAACTATGGCTACACCTTC. Protein: CASSHFKGNYGYTF. The chain employs TRBV4-3 and TRBJ1-2; tentative D call: TRBD1 (5 bases). Looked up from germline, CDR1 is LGHNA and CDR2 is YSLEER. The CDR3 is 14 amino acids. Trimming stripped 3 bases from V and 2 bases from J, with 10 bases between.

This chain links TRBV19 with TRBJ2-1; 7 bases match TRBD2. V lost 3 bases and J lost 4; bases outside the gene matches: 9. From germline, CDR1 is LNHDA and CDR2 SQIVND (reference sequence). The CDR3 is 16 residues long. CDR3: CASSMREWEYYNEQFF. CDR3 nucleotide sequence: TGTGCCAGTAGTATGCGGGAGTGGGAATATTACAATGAGCAGTTCTTC. Full variable domain (missing parts from reference TRBV19 and TRBJ2-1): DGGITQSPKYLFRKEGQNVTLSCEQNLNHDAMYWYRQDPGQGLRLIYYSQIVNDFQKGDIAEGYSVSREKKESFPLTVTSAQKNPTAFYLCASSMREWEYYNEQFFGPGTRLTVL.

J is TRBJ2-7 and V is TRBV16; D might be TRBD1 (6 bases). With 0 bases removed from V and 7 bases from J, the gap between germline ends came to 22 bases. CDR1 and CDR2 (germline): KGHSY, FQNENV. This CDR3 has 17 amino acids. CDR3 in amino acids: CASSQSYRRTASREQYF. In nucleotides, the CDR3 is TGTGCCAGCAGCCAATCGTACCGACGGACAGCCTCGAGGGAGCAGTACTTC.

This clone was seen a single time. This chain connects TRBV10-2 to TRBJ1-3, with D uncertain. The germline gives CDR1 WSHSY, CDR2 SAAADI. The CDR3 contains 14 residues. The V end lost 2 bases, the J end lost 0 bases, and 5 bases lay between the germline ends. CDR3 residues: CASSERYSGNTIYF. The CDR3, as DNA: TGCGCCAGCAGTGAGAGGTACTCTGGAAACACCATATATTTT.

The chain joins TRBV9 to TRBJ1-1; D is possibly TRBD1 (6 bases). The V gene lost 1 base and the J gene lost 7 bases, with 11 bases spanning the gap. Looked up from germline, CDR1 is SGDLS and CDR2 is YYNGEE. The CDR3 has 13 amino acids. CDR3 residues: CASSVYTGIEAFF. CDR3 sequence (DNA): TGTGCCAGCAGCGTATACACAGGGATTGAAGCTTTCTTT.

The rearrangement uses TRBV2 and TRBJ2-7; D is uncertain. This CDR3 region has 10 residues. The V and J ends lost 2 bases and 4 bases respectively, with 0 bases between them. The germline V gene encodes CDR1 SNHLY and CDR2 FYNNEI. This CDR3 is CASSEYEQYF. For the CDR3, the DNA is TGTGCCAGCAGTGAATACGAGCAGTACTTC.

This chain joins TRBV19 and TRBJ1-2; no clear D gene. This CDR3 has 14 residues. CDR1 and CDR2 (germline): LNHDA, SQIVND (reference sequence). Trimming shortened V by 6 bases and J by 1 base, and 12 bases separated the two germline ends. CDR3 in amino acids: CASRSDEFNYGYTF. Here the CDR3 DNA reads TGTGCCAGTAGATCGGACGAGTTTAACTATGGCTACACCTTC.

V is TRBV4-2 and J is TRBJ2-7; no clear D gene. V was pared by 0 bases and J by 1 base, with 7 bases between. From germline, CDR1 is LGHNA and CDR2 YNFKEQ. CDR3 length equals 14 residues. The CDR3 region is CASSQEGTSYEQYF. The CDR3 DNA reads TGTGCCAGCAGCCAAGAGGGCACATCCTACGAGCAGTACTTC.

The chain is built from TRBV29-1 and TRBJ2-4, with 9 bases matching TRBD2. From germline, CDR1 is SQVTM and CDR2 ANQGSEA. With 3 bases clipped from V and 8 bases from J, the junction kept 8 bases outside the gene matches. This CDR3 is 14 amino acids long. The CDR3 nucleotides are TGCAGCGTTGATGTAGCGGGAGTGTCGGACATTCAGTACTTC. It translates to CSVDVAGVSDIQYF. Filled out from reference TRBV29-1 and TRBJ2-4, the complete variable domain reads SAVISQKPSRDICQRGTSLTIQCQVDSQVTMMFWYRQQPGQSLTLIATANQGSEATYESGFVIDKFPISRPNLTFSTLTVSNMSPEDSSIYLCSVDVAGVSDIQYFGAGTRLSVL.

This chain connects TRBV5-1 to TRBJ2-5; D not certain. CDR1 and CDR2 from the germline V gene are SGHRS and YFSETQ. Trimming cost V 0 bases and J 2 bases, with 8 bases left between them. The CDR3 is made up of 14 amino acids. The CDR3 loop reads CASSLGVGQETQYF. CDR3 sequence (DNA): TGCGCCAGCAGCTTGGGAGTCGGACAAGAGACCCAGTACTTC.

V usage is TRBV14 and J usage is TRBJ1-1; D unclear. V lost 4 bases and J 5 bases, leaving 17 bases between the germline ends. This CDR3 comprises 15 residues. The germline CDR1 and CDR2 sequences are SGHDN and FVKESK. The CDR3 region is CASSPEGPSYTEAFF. CDR3 coding DNA: TGTGCCAGCAGCCCAGAAGGGCCTTCGTATACTGAAGCTTTCTTT.

The table lists this clone with a count of one. The V call is TRBV20-1, the J call TRBJ2-7; no definite D call. The CDR3 runs 11 residues. V was pared by 3 bases and J by 7 bases, with 10 bases between. Germline loops: CDR1 DFQATT, CDR2 SNEGSKA (reference sequence). The CDR3 DNA reads as TGCAGTGCTAGGGTGGGTGGAGAGCAGTACTTC. Translating it yields CSARVGGEQYF.

The chain links TRBV9 to TRBJ2-5; 9 nucleotides line up with TRBD2. The CDR3 length is 17 residues. Germline V gene sequence: CDR1 SGDLS, CDR2 YYNGEE. V lost 0 bases, J lost 1 base, and 7 bases stayed unmatched. The CDR3 bases are TGTGCCAGCAGCGTAGTTCCAGCGGGGGGTGTCCAAGAGACCCAGTACTTC. It codes for CASSVVPAGGVQETQYF.

The rearrangement uses TRBV5-5 and TRBJ1-2; D call uncertain. The CDR3 is 12 amino acids. V was clipped by 1 base and J by 7 bases, with 8 bases between them. The germline V gene encodes CDR1 SGHKS and CDR2 YYEKEE (reference sequence). In DNA, the CDR3 is TGTGCCAGCAGCTTGACTGGCGTTGGCTACACCTTC. Encoded protein: CASSLTGVGYTF.

The chain uses TRBV19 and TRBJ1-5; D unresolved. V dropped 5 bases and J dropped 3 bases, with 8 bases sitting between them. The CDR3 extends over 13 amino acids. The germline V gene has CDR1 LNHDA and CDR2 SQIVND (reference sequence). For the CDR3, the DNA is TGTGCCAGTAGTGTGGGCATCAATCAGCCCCAGCATTTT. This gives the protein CASSVGINQPQHF. The complete variable domain, with remaining parts taken from reference TRBV19 and TRBJ1-5, reads DGGITQSPKYLFRKEGQNVTLSCEQNLNHDAMYWYRQDPGQGLRLIYYSQIVNDFQKGDIAEGYSVSREKKESFPLTVTSAQKNPTAFYLCASSVGINQPQHFGDGTRLSIL.

V is TRBV6-1 and J is TRBJ2-3; tentative D call: TRBD1 (6 bases). Germline CDR1 and CDR2: MNHNS and SASEGT. The CDR3 is 15 amino acids. Trimming pared 0 bases from V and 3 bases from J, leaving 10 bases between. CDR3 region: CASSEADGTTDTQYF. In nucleotides, the CDR3 is TGTGCCAGCAGTGAAGCCGATGGGACAACAGATACGCAGTATTTT.

J is TRBJ2-5 and V is TRBV7-9, with D unclear. The ends were cut back, 5 bases at V and 1 base at J, with 11 bases in the middle. This CDR3 has 14 residues. Germline CDR1 and CDR2: SEHNR and FQNEAQ (reference sequence). The CDR3 coding sequence is TGTGCCAGCAGCCTACAGTTCCCCCAAGAGACCCAGTACTTC. It is translated as CASSLQFPQETQYF.

The gene calls are TRBV4-3 and TRBJ1-1; no definite D call. The CDR3 is 15 residues long. Germline assignment: CDR1 LGHNA and CDR2 YSLEER. Trimming left V 1 base short and J 0 bases short, with 9 bases between. The CDR3 DNA reads TGCGCCAGCAGCCAAGGGGCGGGAATGAACACTGAAGCTTTCTTT. Translation: CASSQGAGMNTEAFF.

The J gene is TRBJ2-3, the V gene TRBV6-1; either TRBD1 or TRBD2 may supply D (5 bases each). Germline values: CDR1 MNHNS, CDR2 SASEGT. Trimming cost V 1 base and J 0 bases, with 17 bases left between them. This CDR3 is 18 amino acids long. CDR3 region: CASSEGEIGDGSTDTQYF. In DNA, the CDR3 is TGTGCCAGCAGTGAAGGGGAAATAGGGGACGGTAGCACAGATACGCAGTATTTT.

The rearrangement joins TRBV6-4 to TRBJ2-5; 10 nucleotides match TRBD2. The CDR3 sequence is 14 residues long. CDR1 is MRHNA and CDR2 is SNTAGT in the germline V gene. The V segment lost 10 bases and the J segment 1 base; nucleotides outside the gene matches: 6. This chain's CDR3 is CATPGLAVQETQYF. The CDR3 DNA is TGTGCCACCCCTGGACTAGCGGTCCAAGAGACCCAGTACTTC.

The V gene is TRBV27, the J gene TRBJ2-7, with TRBD1 matching 10 bases. CDR1 is MNHEY and CDR2 is SMNVEV in the germline V gene (reference sequence). This CDR3 spans 13 amino acids. The ends lost 8 bases at V and 2 bases at J; junction bases unmatched: 3. CDR3: CASGQGVAYEQYF. The CDR3 bases are TGTGCCAGCGGACAGGGGGTGGCCTACGAGCAGTACTTC.

The V call is TRBV6-1, the J call TRBJ1-1; 9 bases match TRBD1. The CDR3 extends over 15 amino acids. The junction had 6 bases not matched to a gene; V was cut back by 3 bases and J by 4 bases. Germline-derived CDR1 and CDR2 are MNHNS and SASEGT. The CDR3: CASSDGTGGTTEAFF. The CDR3 DNA reads TGTGCCAGCAGTGACGGTACAGGGGGCACCACTGAAGCTTTCTTT.

Here the CDR3 reads CASRPTVPAQYF. CDR3 sequence (DNA): TGTGCCAGCAGGCCGACAGTTCCGGCGCAGTATTTT. The chain employs TRBV7-9 and TRBJ2-3; a possible D gene is TRBD1 (5 bases). CDR1 is SEHNR, CDR2 FQNEAQ, per germline (reference sequence). Trimming took 6 bases from V and 10 from J, leaving 14 bases between them. CDR3 length: 12 amino acids.

V and J are TRBV2 and TRBJ1-1, with 12 nucleotides matching TRBD1. Germline V gives CDR1 SNHLY, CDR2 FYNNEI. J lost 4 bases, V lost 3 bases, and 3 bases had no gene match. This CDR3 has 15 amino acids. CDR3 in amino acids: CASSEGTGGFTEAFF. CDR3 nucleotide sequence: TGTGCCAGCAGTGAGGGGACAGGGGGCTTCACTGAAGCTTTCTTT.

The chain joins TRBV5-1 to TRBJ1-1; unclear D gene. The length of the CDR3 is 13 residues. Per germline, CDR1 SGHRS and CDR2 YFSETQ. V lost 4 bases to trimming and J lost 5 bases, with 12 bases between them. CDR3 sequence: CASSVTRETEAFF. In DNA, the CDR3 is TGCGCCAGCAGCGTAACAAGGGAGACTGAAGCTTTCTTT.